This TCR beta chain was identified during a study of T cell repertoires in cytomegalovirus infection. The overall study: Shared public TCR beta signatures pointed to both CMV infection and a matching HLA type. General observations from the study: Cumulative frequency (of public TCR beta family members) identified carriers of CMV plus the relevant HLA.

The CDR3 consists of 14 residues. Trimming pared 1 base from V and 0 bases from J, leaving 5 bases between. CDR1 and CDR2 (germline): SGHVS, FNYEAQ. TCRdb re-called the reads through MiXCR, storing one row per CDR3 protein. The table shows 750,000 to 900,000 distinct CDR3 sequences, with about 28% occurring only once. This clonotype was recorded at least ten times. Its antigen is still unknown. V and J are TRBV7-6 and TRBJ2-3; D is uncertain. The receptor was derived from a human donor in good health (CMV status not recorded). Some clones in this sample may be carry-over from other donors' samples. Sequencing used cultured CD8+ T cells from PBMCs, obtained from culture after CMV antigen stimulation. The CDR3 nucleotides are TGTGCCAGCAGCTTAGATCCTAGCACAGATACGCAGTATTTT. Translating it yields CASSLDPSTDTQYF.